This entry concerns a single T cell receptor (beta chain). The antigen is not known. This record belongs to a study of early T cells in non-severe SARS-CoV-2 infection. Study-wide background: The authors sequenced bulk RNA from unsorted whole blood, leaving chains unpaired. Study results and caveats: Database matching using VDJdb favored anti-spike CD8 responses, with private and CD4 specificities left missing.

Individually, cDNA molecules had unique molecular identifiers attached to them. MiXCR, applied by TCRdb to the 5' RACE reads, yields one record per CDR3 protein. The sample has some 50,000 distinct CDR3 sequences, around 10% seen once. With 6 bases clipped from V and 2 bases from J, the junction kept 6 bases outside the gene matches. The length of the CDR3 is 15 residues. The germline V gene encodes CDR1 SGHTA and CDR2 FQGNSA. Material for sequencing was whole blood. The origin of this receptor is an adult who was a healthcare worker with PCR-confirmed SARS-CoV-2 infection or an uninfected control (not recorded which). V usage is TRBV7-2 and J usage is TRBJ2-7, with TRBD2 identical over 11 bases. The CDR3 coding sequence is TGTGCCAGCAGTTTGACTAGCGGGGCCCCCTACGAGCAGTACTTC. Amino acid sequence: CASSLTSGAPYEQYF.